Here is one T cell receptor beta chain with its context. Its matching antigen is unknown. This sample was taken from a study of tumor and adjacent non-tumor tissue in lung cancer. Study-level background: Stage I to III disease affected approximately 11 men and roughly five women aged about 31 to 80.

The study, taken as a whole, reports: Normal lung showed higher cumulative top 100 clone frequency than tumor. Significantly higher TCR diversity was found in tumor than normal lung.

Three rounds of nested PCR, following a modified ARM-PCR protocol, produced the TCRbeta library. TCRdb re-called the multiplex PCR reads with MiXCR, one entry per CDR3 protein. The sample lists 90,000 to 120,000 distinct CDR3 sequences, 65% occurring once. Looked up from germline, CDR1 is DFQATT and CDR2 is SNEGSKA (reference sequence). V was cut by 2 bases and J by 14 bases, with 21 bases left in between. The CDR3 consists of 13 residues. The template was RNA from unsorted bulk tissue. The normal lung tissue was taken more than 3 cm from the tumor edge. The source material was distant non-tumor lung tissue. This chain joins TRBV20-1 and TRBJ2-5; no definite D call. The clonotype comes from a man aged 30-40 years with non-small cell lung cancer. The CDR3 is CSARRVSQETHYF. CDR3 in DNA: TGCAGTGCTAGAAGGGTTTCTCAAGAGACTCACTACTTC.